Listed below are T cell receptor beta chains from one sample, sequenced in a study of T cells after yellow fever vaccination. One entry per CDR3 protein results from TCRdb running MiXCR on the 5' RACE reads. The table lists fewer than 400,000 distinct CDR3 sequences, around 10% of them singletons. The starting material was CD4+ T cells sorted from PBMCs, obtained 45 days after the yellow fever booster vaccination. Every receptor here comes from a man in his late teens or twenties who received the YFV17D yellow fever vaccine. Both conserved end residues are part of each CDR3. Fields, in order: V gene, clone size, J gene, CDR3 protein. The size of a clone is reported for some rows only, either as once, few or many, or as a class for expanded clones.

TRBV27,NA,TRBJ2-3,CASMLAGGDTQYF
TRBV7-2,many,TRBJ1-6,CASSRSGPNSPLHF
TRBV28,few,TRBJ2-1,CASLGTSGDNEQFF
TRBV6-4,NA,TRBJ2-2,CASSEGATGELFF
TRBV5-1,few,TRBJ2-3,CASSLAAGGPGTDTQYF
TRBV27,NA,TRBJ2-7,CARKVGHYEQYF
TRBV13,NA,TRBJ2-3,CASSARGVARGGPDTQYF
TRBV5-6,few,TRBJ1-2,CASSFDYRAGVYGYTF
TRBV11-2,few,TRBJ1-2,CASSRPRTGGVLGYTF
TRBV14,once,TRBJ1-2,CASSPRVAPHYGYTF
TRBV18,few,TRBJ2-2,CASSVQGQKNTGELFF
TRBV10-2,many,TRBJ2-3,CASKGGLSTDTQYF
TRBV6-5,NA,TRBJ2-1,CASNRLAGGLNEQFF
TRBV6-5,NA,TRBJ2-1,CASRSSGGASEQFF
TRBV10-3,many,TRBJ1-1,CAISDPGYNTEAFF
TRBV4-2,once,TRBJ2-3,CASSQESWSGGASDTQYF
TRBV7-2,few,TRBJ1-1,CASSAESKAFF
TRBV21-1,NA,TRBJ2-1,CASSRGGLGSGFF
TRBV21-1,few,TRBJ2-6,CASSKDEGRAGANVLTF
TRBV6-5,many,TRBJ2-5,CASSNPGLPQETQYF
TRBV28,few,TRBJ1-1,CASRPWGNTEAFF
TRBV6-1,few,TRBJ2-2,CASSERWTTGELFF
TRBV6-6,few,TRBJ1-5,CASTQTGEGNQPQHF
TRBV20-1,few,TRBJ2-5,CSAIRSRLAGGQETQYF
TRBV5-1,NA,TRBJ2-3,CASSTTGTSSTDTQYF
TRBV5-1,many,TRBJ2-1,CASSLGQGSNEQFF
TRBV6-6,few,TRBJ2-1,CASSYSGRYNEQFF
TRBV2,NA,TRBJ1-6,CATTGTSYNSPLHF
TRBV15,many,TRBJ1-5,CATSVGAGQPQHF
TRBV9,few,TRBJ2-5,CASSPYRGSGGVVETQYF
TRBV20-1,NA,TRBJ2-5,CRASSLQETQYF
TRBV5-5,few,TRBJ1-2,CASSPVTIIGYTF
TRBV4-2,NA,TRBJ2-5,CASSPLDSTQETQYF
TRBV29-1,NA,TRBJ1-2,CSVVDPNYGYTF
TRBV7-2,many,TRBJ2-3,CASSLQASADTQYF
TRBV4-2,NA,TRBJ2-2,CASSHYAGDRELFF
TRBV5-1,NA,TRBJ2-1,CASSSLQGYEQFF
TRBV7-2,few,TRBJ1-5,CASSPTGAVGNQPQHF
TRBV11-2,few,TRBJ2-6,CASKRAGRSGANVLTF
TRBV19,NA,TRBJ2-4,CASSIDHRGQGAKNIQYF
TRBV11-2,many,TRBJ2-1,CASSFAGLDNNEQFF
TRBV4-1,NA,TRBJ2-2,CASSQFSGSNTGELFF
TRBV5-1,few,TRBJ1-1,CASSLSGGGGQQAFF
TRBV6-2/TRBV6-3,NA,TRBJ2-1,CASKQLPQGEQFF
TRBV19,NA,TRBJ2-5,CASSIGGPGQVTQYF
TRBV20-1,NA,TRBJ1-5,CSATEGPDQPQHF
TRBV7-2,few,TRBJ2-5,CASSLVQGRETQYF
TRBV20-1,few,TRBJ2-4,CSARDQGMAKNIQYF